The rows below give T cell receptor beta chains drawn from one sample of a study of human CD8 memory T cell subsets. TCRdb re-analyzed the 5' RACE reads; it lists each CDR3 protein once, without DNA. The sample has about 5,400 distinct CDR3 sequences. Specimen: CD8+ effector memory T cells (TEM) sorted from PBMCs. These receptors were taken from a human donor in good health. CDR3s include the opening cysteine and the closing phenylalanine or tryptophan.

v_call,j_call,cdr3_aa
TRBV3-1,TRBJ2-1,CASSQDSVRGNEQFF
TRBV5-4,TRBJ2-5,CASSPVSRVSILETQYF
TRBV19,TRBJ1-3,CASSLMPATSGNTIYF
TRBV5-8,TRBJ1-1,CASSLGLGSEEAFF
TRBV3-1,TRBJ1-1,CASSQTGMNTEAFF
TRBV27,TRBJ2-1,CASSSHTIGEGFYNEQFF
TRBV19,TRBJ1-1,CASSIDQRGPSTEAFF
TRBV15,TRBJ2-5,CATSRDAGPSGMETQYF
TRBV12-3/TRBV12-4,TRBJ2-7,CASSPGTGNEQYF
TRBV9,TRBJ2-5,CASSVRSFETQYF
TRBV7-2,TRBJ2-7,CASSLANREQYF
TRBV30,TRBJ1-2,CAWTGGTGIYGYTF